This T cell receptor (beta chain) was sequenced in a study of shared clonotypes between healthy human individuals (dated by TCRdb to 2020 to 2022). Notes on the research overall: A couple of women and three men aged 18 to 49 years were included in the cohort. Each donor's leukapheresis produced roughly between roughly 0.85 and 9 billion PBMCs. Different laboratories and diverse techniques were used to prepare libraries and sequence TCR repertoires, to increase sequencing depth and limit assay-specific biases. To estimate repertoire size and how much clonotypes are shared between individuals, the study performed deep sequencing of blood TCR repertoires from a few healthy adults. For each donor, CD4 naive and CD4 memory were each run on three plates, CD8 naive on two plates, and CD8 memory on one plate.

Donors were healthy HIV-negative adults with no recently reported acute infections or vaccinations. Every donor was a Caucasian adult residing in Nashville, Tennessee, USA. CD4+ T cells were enriched through magnetic negative selection, after which naive cells were positively selected on CD45RA and the remaining negative fraction served as the memory subset. Blood was collected by leukapheresis, and PBMCs were isolated by Ficoll-Histopaque density gradient centrifugation and then cryopreserved in liquid nitrogen vapor phase. Analytical flow cytometry was used to check the purity and quantity of each magnetically sorted T cell population. From each sorted fraction, genomic DNA was isolated and quantified by UV absorbance on a Nanodrop 2000c. General findings and caveats noted by the study authors: When a handful of donors were compared, the shared fraction of clonotypes was around 5.1% for naive CD4, approximately 3.3% for naive CD8, 2.3% for memory CD4, and approximately 0.4% for memory CD8. Only blood was sampled, and tissue TCR repertoires likely differ from those in blood. Based on pairwise subsampling, the degree of clonotype sharing among donors was expected to be affected by sequencing depth. The genetic and exposure-history diversity represented was limited by the small number of donors. Compared with non-shared clonotypes, clonotypes shared by all four sorted-subset donors had higher generation probabilities. Even with the large sequencing depth, rarefaction of the sorted-subset datasets indicated that sequencing was incomplete. Estimated clonotype richness was generally larger for naive than for memory subsets.

V loses 2 bases, J loses 3 bases, and the germline ends lie 8 bases apart. CDR1 and CDR2 are read off the germline V gene (reference sequence) as MNHEY and SMNVEV. There are 14 amino acids in the CDR3, from cysteine to phenylalanine inclusive. The sequence is cut down to CDR3 DNA, 42 bases in frame from base 1. Turning to this clone: The specificity of this receptor is unknown. Per-base qualities were not stored, and no clone one base away is much larger.

Using the deep immunoSEQ assay, multiplex PCR amplified TCR CDR3 regions from genomic DNA. Extracted genomic DNA from each cell subset was distributed evenly across all wells of several immunoSEQ 96-well plates, and each plate was treated as a replicate. For sorted subsets, approximately 200 ng of genomic DNA, equivalent to roughly 30,000 T cell genomes, went into each replicate PCR. The purified libraries were quantified using a Qubit 3.0 fluorometer, sized with a Bioanalyzer 2100, and then quantified again using the KAPA Library Quantification kit. Every immunoSEQ 96-well plate was sequenced on a dedicated single-read 150-cycle Illumina NextSeq 550 flow cell. The original methods were these. Because only junctional sequences without quality scores were contained in the immunoSEQ output, filtering matching that applied to full-length reads could not be performed. Sequences were annotated with PyIR, a Python wrapper for IgBLAST v1.9, using IMGT germline references to assign V/J genes and CDR3. Reads were filtered out if the reads had weak V/J assignments (E-value above 1e-6), no CDR3, stop codons, out-of-frame junctions, or ambiguous translated residues. A V3J clonotype was defined by an identical inferred V gene, J gene, and CDR3 amino acid sequence. To compute the percentage overlap between repertoires, the number of shared unique clonotypes was divided by the size of the smaller repertoire. Repertoire richness was assessed with RTK rarefaction, the Chao1 estimator, and Recon v2.1 estimates of unobserved clonotypes. For all TCRbeta clonotypes obtained by the gDNA method from a few donors, generation probabilities were computed with OLGA. Drawn from immuneACCESS, this table holds only the in-frame rearrangements with V and J called that TCRdb kept. Clones are partly lost; checked studies trace under half to an unresolved V gene and leave the rest unexplained. The DNA gave D and trimming, while V, J and clone size come from that table. The sample has around 2.5 million clones on record, 93% of them singletons. The top ten clonotypes cover 0.36% of the sample.

Material: naive CD4+ T cells from PBMCs. Interpreted using the paper, the cell subset or site label stands for: CD45RA+ positively selected. The V and J genes are TRBV27 and TRBJ1-5, with the D gene not confidently named. The sequence was collected from a man aged 18 to 29 in good health. Some clones in this sample may be carry-over from other donors' samples. At the DNA level, the sequence is TGTGCCAGCAGTTTACACATATACAATCAGCCCCAGCATTTT. Its coded protein is CASSLHIYNQPQHF.